This TCR beta chain was recorded in a study of chemoradiotherapy in HPV16-positive cancers. This CDR3 contains 17 residues. Trimming removed 3 bases from V and 0 bases from J, with 15 bases in between. CDR1 is SGDLS and CDR2 is YYNGEE in the germline V gene. Repertoires were generated with immunoSEQ multiplex PCR, while TCRdb's copy carries only in-frame clones and drops some. The table has fewer than 30,000 clones, around 94% seen once. V is TRBV9 and J is TRBJ2-2, with D tentatively TRBD2 (5 bases). This material was obtained from a patient who underwent chemoradiotherapy. This TCR was sampled from a human donor with HPV-associated anogenital cancer. The CDR3 here is CASSALGSPANTGELFF. The CDR3 nucleotides read TGTGCCAGCAGCGCCTTAGGGAGCCCCGCGAACACCGGGGAGCTGTTTTTT.